These T cell receptor beta chains were read from a single sample in a study of T cell responses to AZD1222 COVID-19 vaccine. Sequencing was performed with immunoSEQ multiplex PCR; in TCRdb, only in-frame clones are kept and a portion is missing. This repertoire shows nearly 90,000 clones, over 75% found once; its top ten account for 5.8%. The input for sequencing was peripheral blood, taken on day 0 of AZD1222 vaccination. The receptor source for this set is an adult in good health. Each CDR3 is given with its conserved first and last residue. A D gene is named only where the DNA matches it firmly. Expanded clones get a size class; other rows say once, few or many, or leave the size out.

j_gene | abundance | len | v_gene | d_gene | CDR3nt | CDR3aa
TRBJ2-4 | . | 19 | TRBV9 | TRBD2 | TGTGCCAGCAGCGTAGGTGGGCTAGCGGGAACAGGGTCTAGAAACATTCAGTACTTC | CASSVGGLAGTGSRNIQYF
TRBJ1-5 | . | 17 | TRBV18 | . | TGTGCCAGCTCACCCGTGTCTTGGGGTAGGAGCAATCAGCCCCAGCATTTT | CASSPVSWGRSNQPQHF
TRBJ2-3 | . | 15 | TRBV29-1 | . | TGCAGCGCCGCCCCACAGGTGGATAGCACAGATACGCAGTATTTT | CSAAPQVDSTDTQYF
TRBJ2-1 | once | 15 | TRBV7-3 | . | TGTGCCAGCAGCTTAACGAGGGACTCGTACAATGAGCAGTTCTTC | CASSLTRDSYNEQFF
TRBJ1-4 | . | 13 | TRBV30 | . | TGTGCCTGGGCAAACAGAGATAATGAAAAACTGTTTTTT | CAWANRDNEKLFF
TRBJ1-6 | . | 14 | TRBV2 | . | TGTGCCAGCACGGAGAGGACCAATAATTCACCCCTCCACTTT | CASTERTNNSPLHF
TRBJ1-1 | . | 15 | TRBV27 | . | TGTGCCAGCAGTTTAATCTTGAGCCCGAACACTGAAGCTTTCTTT | CASSLILSPNTEAFF
TRBJ2-7 | . | 11 | TRBV5-1 | . | TGCGCCAGCAGAGGAGGGGACGAGCAGTACTTC | CASRGGDEQYF
TRBJ1-1 | . | 16 | TRBV28 | . | TGTGCCAGCAGTTTAGGGAGAACAGGGAGGGGCACTGAAGCTTTCTTT | CASSLGRTGRGTEAFF
TRBJ2-1 | . | 13 | TRBV6-5 | . | TGTGCCAGCAGTTACTCGAACGCCAATGAGCAGTTCTTC | CASSYSNANEQFF
TRBJ1-5 | . | 14 | TRBV10-2 | . | TGCGCCAGCAGTGAAACCGGGGGCAATCAGCCCCAGCATTTT | CASSETGGNQPQHF
TRBJ1-2 | . | 14 | TRBV2 | . | TGTGCCAGCATGGGGCAACCGAACTTTGGTGGCTACACCTTC | CASMGQPNFGGYTF
TRBJ1-3 | . | 15 | TRBV30 | . | TGTGCCTGGAGTGTAACAGTAGGAGGTGGAAACACCATATATTTT | CAWSVTVGGGNTIYF
TRBJ2-2 | once | 15 | TRBV19 | TRBD2 | TGTGCCAGTAGTATTTTGGGACTAGCGTCGGGGGAGCTGTTTTTT | CASSILGLASGELFF
TRBJ2-7 | . | 12 | TRBV10-3 | . | TGTGCCATCAGTGAGTCGCAGGACGAGCAGTACTTC | CAISESQDEQYF
TRBJ2-7 | . | 18 | TRBV19 | TRBD2 | TGTGCCAGTAGTATAGATTGGAGACTAGCGGGAGTTTCCAACGAGCAGTACTTC | CASSIDWRLAGVSNEQYF
TRBJ2-1 | . | 18 | TRBV5-6 | TRBD2 | TGTGCCAGCAGCCCCTACCTGACTAGCGGGGGTTCCTACAATGAGCAGTTCTTC | CASSPYLTSGGSYNEQFF
TRBJ2-1 | . | 13 | TRBV7-3 | . | TGTGCCAGCAGCTTAAATGCAGTCAATGAGCAGTTCTTC | CASSLNAVNEQFF
TRBJ1-2 | . | 14 | TRBV4-1 | . | TGCGCCAGCAGCCAAGTACAGGGTAACTATGGCTACACCTTC | CASSQVQGNYGYTF